Sequencing of this T cell receptor (beta chain) was carried out in a study of blood T cell repertoires in COVID-19. The wider study: Researchers got acute and convalescent COVID-19 samples from the United States, Italy and Spain. Sources were T cells, B-cell-depleted T cells, or PBMCs; the material itself was cDNA or gDNA.

Using immunoSEQ multiplex PCR, the repertoire was profiled, and TCRdb retains in-frame clones only, with some absent. The sample includes roughly 300,000 clones, 70% to 90% of them seen just once. This study enrolled people aged roughly 18 to 90 from around 26 US geographic areas. Each participant's cohort was designated according to participant-reported clinical history. CDR1 is MNHEY, CDR2 SVGAGI, per germline. The length of the CDR3 is 16 residues. V gave up 0 bases and J gave up 3 bases; unmatched junction bases: 5. The sequencing sample was made of PBMCs or T cells enriched from blood (not recorded which). The chain employs TRBV6-5 and TRBJ2-7, with 10 bases identical to TRBD1. The sequence was obtained from a woman aged 35 to 49 with acute COVID-19. CDR3 nucleotides: TGTGCCAGCAGTTACTCAGCCGGGACAGGGGACTACGAGCAGTACTTC. It yields the protein CASSYSAGTGDYEQYF.